These 14 T cell receptor beta chains were sequenced from one sample in a study of identifying expanded T cells in peripheral blood. Clones were read by immunoSEQ multiplex PCR, and TCRdb kept only the in-frame ones, dropping some. Of approximately 130,000 clones listed, approximately 86% are singletons. Sequenced sample: blood. The receptors derive from a person aged 18 to 75 in good health.

There are a few counts of this clone. The chain links TRBV6-5 to TRBJ2-7, with D unclear. The CDR3 runs to 14 residues. Germline-derived CDR1 and CDR2 are MNHEY and SVGAGI. V was clipped by 8 bases and J by 2 bases, with 16 bases between them. The CDR3 spells CASSKTSATYEQYF. The CDR3 region has the DNA TGTGCCAGCTCCAAAACCTCCGCTACCTACGAGCAGTACTTC.

This rearrangement joins TRBV6-1 to TRBJ2-2; 8 nucleotides line up with TRBD1. V gave up 10 bases and J gave up 5 bases; unmatched junction bases: 12. Germline V CDR1 and CDR2: MNHNS, SASEGT. The CDR3 spans 15 residues. The CDR3: CATPSGTGATGELFF. The CDR3, as DNA: TGTGCCACCCCTTCCGGGACAGGCGCGACCGGGGAGCTGTTTTTT.

This chain links TRBV4-2 with TRBJ2-5; the D gene is possibly TRBD1 (6 bases). V was clipped by 0 bases and J by 5 bases, with 10 bases between them. The germline V gene has CDR1 LGHNA and CDR2 YNFKEQ. This CDR3 has 14 residues. CDR3 coding DNA: TGTGCCAGCAGCCAAGAGGGACAATACGAGACCCAGTACTTC. Translation gives CASSQEGQYETQYF.

About this clone: One end of the junction fails to match germline, which may point to a read error. This chain links TRBV6-1 with TRBJ2-7; no clear D gene. The germline gives CDR1 MNHNS, CDR2 SASEGT. This CDR3 has 10 amino acids. CDR3 in amino acids: CASSERVYNF. CDR3 in DNA: TGTGCCAGCAGTGAAAGAGTATATAACTTC.

The chain links TRBV6-1 to TRBJ1-5; 8 bases are shared with TRBD1. The CDR3 loop spans 15 amino acids. V dropped 6 bases and J dropped 6; count of bases not matched to a gene: 10. Germline-derived CDR1 and CDR2 are MNHNS and SASEGT. In nucleotides, the CDR3 is TGTGCCAGCAGGAAGACAGCCACAGGGGGTCAGCCCCAGCATTTT. Translation gives CASRKTATGGQPQHF.

The rearrangement uses TRBV6-5 and TRBJ1-2; 7 bases fit TRBD1. V shed 4 bases and J 3 bases; nucleotides not matched to a gene: 11. This CDR3 region has 16 residues. CDR1 and CDR2 (germline): MNHEY, SVGAGI. The CDR3 DNA is TGTGCCAGCAGTTCAGGTTTATATACAGGGGACTATGGCTACACCTTC. Its protein is CASSSGLYTGDYGYTF.

The chain couples TRBV5-5 to TRBJ1-1, with D possibly TRBD1 on 6 matching bases. The germline CDR1 and CDR2 sequences are SGHKS and YYEKEE (reference sequence). The CDR3 spans 16 residues. V lost 4 bases and J 0 bases, leaving 16 bases between the germline ends. The CDR3 is CASSPLDSTMNTEAFF. In DNA form, the CDR3 reads TGTGCCAGCAGCCCGTTGGACAGTACCATGAACACTGAAGCTTTCTTT.

The J gene is TRBJ2-1, the V gene TRBV2; possibly TRBD2 for D (5 bases). The CDR3 is 16 residues long. Trimming took 5 bases from V and 6 from J, leaving 20 bases between them. Germline-derived CDR1 and CDR2 are SNHLY and FYNNEI. The CDR3 loop is CASSSPLGLARNEQFF. The DNA of the CDR3 is TGTGCCAGCAGTTCCCCCCTCGGGCTAGCTCGCAATGAGCAGTTCTTC.

This rearrangement joins TRBV4-1 to TRBJ2-7; 11 bases agree with TRBD1. Germline V CDR1 and CDR2: MGHRA, YSYEKL. V lost 0 bases, J lost 3 bases, and 19 bases stayed unmatched. This CDR3 has 21 residues. CDR3 coding DNA: TGCGCCAGCAGCCAAGATATTAGGACAGGGGGCTATGGCGGGAGTATCTACGAGCAGTACTTC. It is translated as CASSQDIRTGGYGGSIYEQYF.

The sample holds a few counts of this clone. The chain links TRBV27 to TRBJ1-2; TRBD1 matches 9 bases. CDR3 size: 13 residues. V gave up 5 bases and J gave up 4 bases; unmatched junction bases: 2. The germline V gene has CDR1 MNHEY and CDR2 SMNVEV (reference sequence). The CDR3 protein is CASSDRGSYGYTF. CDR3 in DNA: TGTGCCAGCAGTGACAGGGGGAGCTATGGCTACACCTTC.

The CDR3 DNA reads as TGTGCCAGCAGCCCTGGCCGGGGTTTCCACGAGCAGTACTTC. Encoded protein: CASSPGRGFHEQYF. This chain connects TRBV9 to TRBJ2-7, with TRBD2 as a possible D gene (5 bases). V dropped 4 bases and J dropped 5 bases, with 16 bases sitting between them. The CDR3 consists of 14 residues. Germline V gives CDR1 SGDLS, CDR2 YYNGEE.

This clone was detected only once. This chain links TRBV28 with TRBJ2-4; no clear D gene. V was trimmed by 7 bases and J by 2 bases, leaving 15 bases between them. Germline CDR1 is MDHEN and CDR2 is SYDVKM. The CDR3 totals 15 residues. This CDR3 is CASNPAGVSKNIQYF. In DNA form, the CDR3 reads TGTGCCAGCAACCCGGCTGGGGTTTCCAAAAACATTCAGTACTTC.

The chain uses TRBV6-5 and TRBJ2-5; TRBD1 matches at 11 bases. Germline lookup yields CDR1 MNHEY and CDR2 SVGAGI. This CDR3 region has 15 residues. Losses at the gene ends were 6 bases for V and 2 bases for J; bases not matched to a gene: 5. The CDR3 sequence: CASSRDRGRQETQYF. The DNA of the CDR3 is TGTGCCAGCAGCCGGGACAGGGGGAGGCAAGAGACCCAGTACTTC.

This sequence joins TRBV4-1 and TRBJ1-3; D uncertain. CDR3 length equals 16 residues. V lost 3 bases, J lost 0 bases, and 12 bases lay in between. Germline CDR1 is MGHRA and CDR2 is YSYEKL. CDR3 in amino acids: CASSHIGPSSGNTIYF. DNA of the CDR3: TGCGCCAGCAGCCACATAGGACCAAGCTCTGGAAACACCATATATTTT.